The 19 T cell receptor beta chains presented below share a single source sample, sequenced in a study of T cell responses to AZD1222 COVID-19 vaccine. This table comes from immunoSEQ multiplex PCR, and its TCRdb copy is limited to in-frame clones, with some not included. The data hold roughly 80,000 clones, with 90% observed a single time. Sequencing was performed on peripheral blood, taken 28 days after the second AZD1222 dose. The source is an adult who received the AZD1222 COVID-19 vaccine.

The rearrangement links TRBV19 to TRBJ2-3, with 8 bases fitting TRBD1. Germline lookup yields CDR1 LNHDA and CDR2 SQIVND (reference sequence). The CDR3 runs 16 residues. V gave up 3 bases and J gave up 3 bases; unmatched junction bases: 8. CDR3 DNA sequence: TGTGCCAGTAGTATGGGCGCTACAGGGGGTACAGATACGCAGTATTTT. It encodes CASSMGATGGTDTQYF.

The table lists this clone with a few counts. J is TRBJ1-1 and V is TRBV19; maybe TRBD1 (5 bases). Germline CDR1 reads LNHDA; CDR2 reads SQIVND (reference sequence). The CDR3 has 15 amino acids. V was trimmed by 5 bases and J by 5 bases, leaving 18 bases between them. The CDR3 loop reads CASSLLGGSGTEAFF. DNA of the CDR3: TGTGCCAGTAGTCTCCTCGGGGGGAGCGGGACTGAAGCTTTCTTT.

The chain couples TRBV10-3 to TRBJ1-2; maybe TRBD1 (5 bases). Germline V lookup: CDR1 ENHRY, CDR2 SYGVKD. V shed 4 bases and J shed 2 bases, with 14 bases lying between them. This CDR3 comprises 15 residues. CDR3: CAISGRGGENYGYTF. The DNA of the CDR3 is TGTGCCATCAGTGGGAGGGGCGGGGAGAACTATGGCTACACCTTC.

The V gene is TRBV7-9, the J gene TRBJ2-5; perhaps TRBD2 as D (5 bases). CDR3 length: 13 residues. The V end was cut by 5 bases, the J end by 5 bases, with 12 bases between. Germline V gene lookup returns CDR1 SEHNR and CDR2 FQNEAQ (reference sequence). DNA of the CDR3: TGTGCCAGCAGCAATCCTAGGAGGGAGACCCAGTACTTC. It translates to CASSNPRRETQYF.

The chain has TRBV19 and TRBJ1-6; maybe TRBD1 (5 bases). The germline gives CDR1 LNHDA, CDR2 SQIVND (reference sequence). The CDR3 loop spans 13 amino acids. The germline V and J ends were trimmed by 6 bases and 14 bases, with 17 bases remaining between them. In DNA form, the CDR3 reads TGTGCCAGTAGACCAGTCGGGACGCTGGCCCTCCACTTT. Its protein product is CASRPVGTLALHF.

The CDR3 nucleotides are TGTGCCTGGAGGATCTACCGGACAGGGGAGTACCAAGAGACCCAGTACTTC. It specifies CAWRIYRTGEYQETQYF. The J gene is TRBJ2-5, the V gene TRBV30; 9 nucleotides agree with TRBD1. Germline CDR1 and CDR2: GTSNPN and SVGIG (reference sequence). V dropped 3 bases and J dropped 0; count of bases not matched to a gene: 11. The CDR3 totals 17 residues.

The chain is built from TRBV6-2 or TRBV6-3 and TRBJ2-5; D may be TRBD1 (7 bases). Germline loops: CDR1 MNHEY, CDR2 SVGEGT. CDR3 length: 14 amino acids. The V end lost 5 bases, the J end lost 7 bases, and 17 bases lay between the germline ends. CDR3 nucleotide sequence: TGTGCCAGCAGTCCACAGGAGGGGGCACGGACCCAGTACTTC. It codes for CASSPQEGARTQYF.

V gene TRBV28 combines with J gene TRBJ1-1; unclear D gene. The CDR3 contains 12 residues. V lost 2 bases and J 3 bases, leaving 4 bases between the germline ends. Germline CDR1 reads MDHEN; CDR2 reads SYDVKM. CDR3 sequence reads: CASSLRHTEAFF. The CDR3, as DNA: TGTGCCAGCAGTTTAAGACACACTGAAGCTTTCTTT.

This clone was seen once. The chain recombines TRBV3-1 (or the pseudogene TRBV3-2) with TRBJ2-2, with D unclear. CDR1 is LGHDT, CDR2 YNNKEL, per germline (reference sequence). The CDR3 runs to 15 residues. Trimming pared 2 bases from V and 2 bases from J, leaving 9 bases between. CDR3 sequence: CASSQSRLNTGELFF. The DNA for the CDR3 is TGTGCCAGCAGCCAATCCAGGTTAAACACCGGGGAGCTGTTTTTT.

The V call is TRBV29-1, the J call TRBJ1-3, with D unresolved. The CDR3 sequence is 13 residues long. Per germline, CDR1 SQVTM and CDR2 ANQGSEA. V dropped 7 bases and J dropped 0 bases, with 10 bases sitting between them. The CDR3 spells CSAYAGSGNTIYF. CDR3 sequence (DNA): TGCAGCGCCTACGCTGGCTCTGGAAACACCATATATTTT.

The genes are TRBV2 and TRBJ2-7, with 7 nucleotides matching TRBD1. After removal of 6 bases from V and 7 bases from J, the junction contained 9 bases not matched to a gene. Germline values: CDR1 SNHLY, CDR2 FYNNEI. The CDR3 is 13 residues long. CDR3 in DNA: TGTGCCAGCAGCCGCGACAGGGAGCGGGAGCAGTACTTC. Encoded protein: CASSRDREREQYF.

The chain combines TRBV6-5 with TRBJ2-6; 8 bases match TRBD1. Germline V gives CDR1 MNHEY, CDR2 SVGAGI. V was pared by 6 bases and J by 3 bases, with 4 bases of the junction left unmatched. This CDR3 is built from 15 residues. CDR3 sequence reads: CASSRGLNGANVLTF. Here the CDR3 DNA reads TGTGCCAGCAGCAGGGGGCTGAATGGGGCCAACGTCCTGACTTTC.

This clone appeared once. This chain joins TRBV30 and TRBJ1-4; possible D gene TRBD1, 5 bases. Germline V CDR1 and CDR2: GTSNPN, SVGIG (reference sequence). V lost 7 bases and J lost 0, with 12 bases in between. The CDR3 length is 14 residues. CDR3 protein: CAYRDYATNEKLFF. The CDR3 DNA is TGTGCCTACCGGGACTACGCAACTAATGAAAAACTGTTTTTT.

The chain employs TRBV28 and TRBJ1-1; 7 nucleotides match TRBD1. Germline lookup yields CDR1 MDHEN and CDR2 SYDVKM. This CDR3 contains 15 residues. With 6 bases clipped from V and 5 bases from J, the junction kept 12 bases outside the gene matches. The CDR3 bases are TGTGCCAGCAGGGAGATGACAGGGTTATGGACTGAAGCTTTCTTT. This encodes CASREMTGLWTEAFF. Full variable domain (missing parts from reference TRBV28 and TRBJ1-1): DVKVTQSSRYLVKRTGEKVFLECVQDMDHENMFWYRQDPGLGLRLIYFSYDVKMKEKGDIPEGYSVSREKKERFSLILESASTNQTSMYLCASREMTGLWTEAFFGQGTRLTVV.

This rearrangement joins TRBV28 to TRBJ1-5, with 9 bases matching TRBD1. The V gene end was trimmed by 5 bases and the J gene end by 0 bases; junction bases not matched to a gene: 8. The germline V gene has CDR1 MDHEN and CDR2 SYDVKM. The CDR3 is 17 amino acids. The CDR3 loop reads CASSGDRVSYSNQPQHF. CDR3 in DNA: TGTGCCAGCAGTGGGGACAGGGTGTCCTATAGCAATCAGCCCCAGCATTTT.

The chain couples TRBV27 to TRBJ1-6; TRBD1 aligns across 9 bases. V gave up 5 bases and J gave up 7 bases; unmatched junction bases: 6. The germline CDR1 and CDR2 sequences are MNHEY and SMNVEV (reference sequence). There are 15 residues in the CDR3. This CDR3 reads CASSPTDRGNSPLHF. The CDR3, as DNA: TGTGCCAGCAGTCCCACCGACAGGGGGAATTCACCCCTCCACTTT.

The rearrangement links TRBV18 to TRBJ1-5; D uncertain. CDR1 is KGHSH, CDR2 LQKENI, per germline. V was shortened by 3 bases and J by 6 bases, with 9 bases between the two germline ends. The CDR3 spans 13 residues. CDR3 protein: CASSPGEGQPQHF. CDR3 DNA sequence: TGTGCCAGCTCACCCGGGGAGGGTCAGCCCCAGCATTTT.

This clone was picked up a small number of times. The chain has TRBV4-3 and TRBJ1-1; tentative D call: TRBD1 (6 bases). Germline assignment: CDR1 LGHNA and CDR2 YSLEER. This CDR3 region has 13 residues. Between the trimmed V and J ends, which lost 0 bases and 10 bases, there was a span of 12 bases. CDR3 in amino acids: CASSQDYRERAFF. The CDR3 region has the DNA TGCGCCAGCAGCCAAGATTACAGGGAGAGAGCTTTCTTT.

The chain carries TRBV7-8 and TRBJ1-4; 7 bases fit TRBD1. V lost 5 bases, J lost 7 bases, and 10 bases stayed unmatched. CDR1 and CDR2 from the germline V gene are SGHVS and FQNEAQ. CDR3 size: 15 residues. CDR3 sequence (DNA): TGTGCCAGCAGCCCCGGGACAGTCGGAGCTGAAAAACTGTTTTTT. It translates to CASSPGTVGAEKLFF.